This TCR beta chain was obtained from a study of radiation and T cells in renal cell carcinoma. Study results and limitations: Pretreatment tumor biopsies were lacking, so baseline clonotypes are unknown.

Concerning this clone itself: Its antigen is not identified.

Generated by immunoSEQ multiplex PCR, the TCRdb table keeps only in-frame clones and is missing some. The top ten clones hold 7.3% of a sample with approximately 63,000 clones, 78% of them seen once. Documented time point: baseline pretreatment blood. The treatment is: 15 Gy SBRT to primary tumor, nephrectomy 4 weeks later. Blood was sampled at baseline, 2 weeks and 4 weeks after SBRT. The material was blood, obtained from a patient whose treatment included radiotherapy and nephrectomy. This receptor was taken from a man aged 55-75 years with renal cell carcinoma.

The CDR3 coding sequence is TGTGCCAGCAGCTTAGGACAGTTCCAAGAGACCCAGTACTTC. It specifies CASSLGQFQETQYF. The rearrangement joins TRBV7-8 to TRBJ2-5; a weak D match, TRBD1 (5 bases). This CDR3 contains 14 residues. V lost 1 base and J 1 base, leaving 7 bases between the germline ends. In germline, CDR1 is SGHVS, CDR2 FQNEAQ.